The 25 T cell receptor beta chains listed next were all sequenced from one sample in a study of blood T cell repertoires in COVID-19. Assay: immunoSEQ multiplex PCR; the TCRdb copy retains only in-frame clones and omits some. The sample yields hundreds of thousands of clones, roughly 87% seen once. The sequencing input was PBMCs or T cells enriched from blood (not recorded which). These receptors were obtained from a woman in her twenties or thirties who had recovered from COVID-19.

The V and J genes are TRBV10-3 and TRBJ2-7; possibly TRBD1 for D (6 bases). Trimming left V 4 bases short and J 4 bases short, with 8 bases between. Per the germline V gene, CDR1 is ENHRY and CDR2 is SYGVKD. CDR3 size: 12 residues. The CDR3 nucleotides read TGTGCCATCAGTGGTCAGGGGTACGAGCAGTACTTC. Protein sequence: CAISGQGYEQYF.

This chain uses TRBV27 with TRBJ2-7; no definite D call. Germline assignment: CDR1 MNHEY and CDR2 SMNVEV (reference sequence). This CDR3 region has 15 residues. The ends were cut back, 5 bases at V and 2 bases at J, with 16 bases in the middle. The CDR3 loop reads CASSPFSRSAYEQYF. The CDR3 DNA reads as TGTGCCAGCAGTCCTTTTAGTCGGTCCGCCTACGAGCAGTACTTC.

The rearrangement joins TRBV19 to TRBJ2-2, with a weak D call TRBD1 (7 bases). CDR3 length equals 14 residues. V was clipped by 10 bases and J by 1 base, with 13 bases between them. Germline V gene sequence: CDR1 LNHDA, CDR2 SQIVND (reference sequence). DNA of the CDR3: TGTGCCACATATCAGGGGGGGAACACCGGGGAGCTGTTTTTT. Encoded protein: CATYQGGNTGELFF.

This clone was recorded at least ten times. The rearrangement uses TRBV27 and TRBJ2-7, with D possibly matching TRBD1 (5 bases). Germline lookup yields CDR1 MNHEY and CDR2 SMNVEV (reference sequence). The CDR3 totals 15 residues. Trimming left V 2 bases short and J 3 bases short, with 14 bases between. DNA for the CDR3: TGTGCCAGCAGTTTACAGGGTTCGGGCGTCTACGAGCAGTACTTC. It translates to CASSLQGSGVYEQYF.

The chain uses TRBV30 and TRBJ1-1, with TRBD1 matching 10 bases. This CDR3 is built from 12 residues. CDR1 is GTSNPN, CDR2 SVGIG, per germline (reference sequence). Unmatched junction bases numbered 2, after V lost 6 bases and J lost 4 bases. CDR3 sequence reads: CACWTGGTEAFF. In DNA, the CDR3 is TGTGCCTGTTGGACAGGGGGCACTGAAGCTTTCTTT.

V is TRBV19 and J is TRBJ1-2; D is perhaps TRBD1 (5 bases). The V gene's germline CDR1 is LNHDA and CDR2 SQIVND (reference sequence). V dropped 3 bases and J dropped 4 bases, with 15 bases sitting between them. The CDR3 extends over 15 amino acids. In DNA, the CDR3 is TGTGCCAGTAGTATCTGGGAAGGGGCCCGCTATGGCTACACCTTC. It codes for CASSIWEGARYGYTF.

This chain connects TRBV7-2 to TRBJ1-1; D is undetermined. Trimming shortened V by 3 bases and J by 4 bases, and 12 bases separated the two germline ends. CDR3 length equals 14 residues. Germline V gene sequence: CDR1 SGHTA, CDR2 FQGNSA. CDR3 nucleotide sequence: TGTGCCAGCAGCTTCGTAGGAGTTAGCACTGAAGCTTTCTTT. Encoded protein: CASSFVGVSTEAFF. Supplemented by reference TRBV7-2 and TRBJ1-1, the full variable domain reads GAGVSQSPSNKVTEKGKDVELRCDPISGHTALYWYRQSLGQGLEFLIYFQGNSAPDKSGLPSDRFSAERTGGSVSTLTIQRTQQEDSAVYLCASSFVGVSTEAFFGQGTRLTVV.

This rearrangement joins TRBV9 to TRBJ1-2, with D unclear. Germline-derived CDR1 and CDR2 are SGDLS and YYNGEE. The CDR3 extends over 14 amino acids. V shed 3 bases and J shed 10 bases, with 19 bases lying between them. The CDR3 bases are TGTGCCAGCAGCGCAGGAGGGCAGGTGAGAGACTACACCTTC. This translates into CASSAGGQVRDYTF.

The gene calls are TRBV11-3 and TRBJ2-1; 8 bases align to TRBD1. This CDR3 is 15 amino acids long. After removal of 5 bases from V and 1 base from J, the junction contained 4 bases not matched to a gene. CDR1 SGHNT and CDR2 YENEEA come from the germline V gene. CDR3 amino acids: CASSAGQGSYNEQFF. As DNA, the CDR3 is TGTGCCAGCAGCGCAGGACAGGGTTCCTACAATGAGCAGTTCTTC.

Notes on this clone: The conserved final phenylalanine or tryptophan is absent from the CDR3, which likely points to a read error. The DNA is left out, because the CDR3 cannot be placed on it with certainty; the CDR3 is given as TCRdb lists it. The rearrangement joins TRBV5-1 to TRBJ1-1; the DNA was not compared with TRBD1, the D call given in the table. From germline, CDR1 is SGHRS and CDR2 YFSETQ. Termini included, the CDR3 measures 14 amino acids. CDR3 protein: CASSSGDRSVLGVL.

The rearrangement links TRBV6-5 to TRBJ2-3; possible D gene TRBD1, 5 bases. V lost 0 bases, J lost 5 bases, and 6 bases lay in between. The germline CDR1 and CDR2 sequences are MNHEY and SVGAGI. CDR3 size: 13 residues. The CDR3 protein is CASSYSGLDTQYF. The CDR3 bases are TGTGCCAGCAGTTACTCGGGGCTAGATACGCAGTATTTT.

This sequence joins TRBV13 and TRBJ2-7, with a weak D call TRBD2 (5 bases). Germline lookup yields CDR1 PRHDT and CDR2 FYEKMQ (reference sequence). Trimming pared 0 bases from V and 3 bases from J, leaving 12 bases between. This CDR3 is 15 amino acids long. CDR3 sequence: CASSLGASPHYEQYF. CDR3 nucleotides: TGTGCCAGCAGCTTAGGGGCTAGCCCCCACTACGAGCAGTACTTC.

CDR3 in amino acids: CSVAGTVEGNTIYF. The CDR3 DNA follows: TGCAGCGTTGCGGGTACGGTGGAGGGAAACACCATATATTTT. The J gene is TRBJ1-3, the V gene TRBV29-1; D call uncertain. The germline V gene encodes CDR1 SQVTM and CDR2 ANQGSEA. Trimming shortened V by 4 bases and J by 4 bases, and 14 bases separated the two germline ends. The length of the CDR3 is 14 residues.

This rearrangement joins TRBV21-1 to TRBJ1-5. TRBV21-1 is a pseudogene. The CDR3 is 15 amino acids. The CDR3 coding sequence is TGTGCCAGCAGCGGGAGGGTGTATAGCAATCAGCCCCAGCATTTT. Translated, it gives CASSGRVYSNQPQHF.

The chain joins TRBV11-2 to TRBJ1-1; 7 bases match TRBD1. V trimming: 4 bases; J trimming: 1 base; junction bases outside the gene matches: 9. Germline V gives CDR1 SGHAT, CDR2 FQNNGV. The CDR3 is 16 amino acids. The CDR3 sequence is CASSSGRTGWNTEAFF. CDR3 in DNA: TGTGCCAGCAGCTCCGGAAGGACAGGATGGAACACTGAAGCTTTCTTT.

This chain links TRBV2 with TRBJ2-1; 13 positions agree with TRBD2. V lost 6 bases to trimming and J lost 9 bases; unmatched junction nucleotides: 8. The length of the CDR3 is 15 residues. In germline, CDR1 is SNHLY, CDR2 FYNNEI. The CDR3, as DNA: TGTGCCAGCAGGCAACGGACTAGCGGGAGTTTTGAGCAGTTCTTC. Its protein product is CASRQRTSGSFEQFF.

The V gene is TRBV5-6, the J gene TRBJ2-3; unclear D gene. This CDR3 region has 14 residues. V was trimmed by 4 bases and J by 3 bases, leaving 12 bases between them. Germline V gene lookup returns CDR1 SGHDT and CDR2 YYEEEE. The CDR3 loop is CASSPEAVTDTQYF. CDR3 in DNA: TGTGCCAGCAGCCCCGAAGCCGTAACAGATACGCAGTATTTT.

The chain joins TRBV12-5 to TRBJ2-3; D might be TRBD1 (6 bases). The CDR3 extends over 14 amino acids. CDR1 and CDR2 (germline): LGHNT, FRNRAP. Trimming removed 6 bases at V and 4 bases at J, with 14 bases between. DNA for the CDR3: TGTGCTAGTGGGACCCCCAGGGGTGCAGATACGCAGTATTTT. Its protein product is CASGTPRGADTQYF.

The genes are TRBV19 and TRBJ1-6; the match to TRBD1 covers 8 bases. Per the germline V gene, CDR1 is LNHDA and CDR2 is SQIVND (reference sequence). V shed 6 bases, J shed 8 bases, and the junction held 3 bases outside the gene matches. The CDR3 totals 13 residues. The CDR3 nucleotides are TGTGCCAGTAGCGAGACAGGGGATTCACCCCTCCACTTT. The encoded protein is CASSETGDSPLHF.

J is TRBJ1-6 and V is TRBV27; 7 bases align to TRBD1. The germline V gene has CDR1 MNHEY and CDR2 SMNVEV (reference sequence). The CDR3 has 14 residues. Trimming at V came to 6 bases and at J to 6 bases, leaving 5 bases not matched to a gene. The CDR3 is CASSVNRGNSPLHF. CDR3 nucleotides: TGTGCCAGCAGCGTAAACAGGGGTAATTCACCCCTCCACTTT.

This clone was found once. The rearrangement uses TRBV28 and TRBJ2-7; TRBD2 aligns across 9 bases. Looked up from germline, CDR1 is MDHEN and CDR2 is SYDVKM. V shed 7 bases and J 5 bases; nucleotides not matched to a gene: 15. The CDR3 extends over 16 amino acids. CDR3 in amino acids: CASNRLYSGRIHEQYF. DNA of the CDR3: TGTGCCAGCAATCGGCTCTATAGCGGGAGAATCCACGAGCAGTACTTC.

This chain joins TRBV4-1 and TRBJ1-5; tentative D call: TRBD1 (5 bases). V lost 1 base and J 4 bases, leaving 11 bases between the germline ends. The CDR3 covers 15 residues. Germline V gives CDR1 MGHRA, CDR2 YSYEKL. CDR3: CASSQVGPANQPQHF. The CDR3, as DNA: TGCGCCAGCAGCCAAGTGGGGCCAGCGAATCAGCCCCAGCATTTT.

J is TRBJ1-1 and V is TRBV28; 8 bases line up with TRBD1. Germline CDR1 MDHEN, CDR2 SYDVKM. With V trimmed by 3 bases and J by 12 bases, 12 bases remained unmatched. The CDR3 runs to 14 residues. CDR3 sequence (DNA): TGTGCCAGCAGTTTGAGTCAGGGGGCGCGAATATCTTTCTTT. This codes for CASSLSQGARISFF.

The chain carries TRBV28 and TRBJ2-7, with D possibly TRBD2 on 5 matching bases. This CDR3 comprises 13 residues. The V and J ends lost 8 bases and 0 bases respectively, with 11 bases between them. Germline V gene lookup returns CDR1 MDHEN and CDR2 SYDVKM. The CDR3 sequence is CASWTANSYEQYF. CDR3 DNA sequence: TGTGCCAGCTGGACTGCAAACTCCTACGAGCAGTACTTC.

This clone has just one count. The gene calls are TRBV23-1 and TRBJ1-2, with 9 nucleotides matching TRBD1. TRBV23-1 has ORF status, its function being uncertain. There are 16 residues in the CDR3. V shed 2 bases, J shed 7 bases, and the junction held 11 bases outside the gene matches. This CDR3 is CASSQISRQGEAGYTF. In DNA form, the CDR3 reads TGCGCCAGCAGTCAAATCTCTAGACAGGGGGAAGCTGGCTACACCTTC.